The TCR beta chain described here comes from a study of T-cell reconstitution after alpha-beta-depleted transplantation in children. Study observations and caveats: T-cell counts and diversity at one year post-transplant came mainly from newly produced T cells. Surviving recipient T cells and intrathymic progenitors accounted for some patients' high TCRbeta diversity at day 60.

The CDR3 contains 15 residues. The V end lost 2 bases, the J end lost 5 bases, and 13 bases lay between the germline ends. Details on this clonotype: What it binds is not known.

TCRbeta library preparation incorporated unique molecular identifiers. TCRdb processed the PCR reads anew with MiXCR; each CDR3 protein has one entry. The sample carries around 90,000 distinct CDR3 sequences, roughly 16% recorded once. The sample consisted of PBMCs, mostly from graft donor cells, taken 180 days after TCRalphabeta/CD19-depleted stem cell transplant. The receptor comes from a male patient between 2 and 15 years old who had a stem cell transplant for acute lymphoblastic leukemia, so the T cells may come from the graft donor. This chain uses TRBV12-3 or TRBV12-4 with TRBJ1-5; perhaps TRBD1 as D (6 bases). CDR3 in DNA: TGTGCCAGCAGTTTATGGGGGGCAGGGGATCAGCCCCAGCATTTT. Translating it yields CASSLWGAGDQPQHF.